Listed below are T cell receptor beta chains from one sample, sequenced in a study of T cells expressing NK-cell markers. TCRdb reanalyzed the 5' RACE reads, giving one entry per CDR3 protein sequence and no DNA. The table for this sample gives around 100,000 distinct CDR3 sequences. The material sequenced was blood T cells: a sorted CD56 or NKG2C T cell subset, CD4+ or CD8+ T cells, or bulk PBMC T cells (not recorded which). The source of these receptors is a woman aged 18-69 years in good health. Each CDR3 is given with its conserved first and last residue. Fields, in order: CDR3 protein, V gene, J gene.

CSARALAGVAQYF	TRBV20-1	TRBJ2-5
CASSSLTGQSTDTQYF	TRBV3-1	TRBJ2-3
CASSRTPRSSYNEQFF	TRBV6-1	TRBJ2-1
CASSFNSLSTGELFF	TRBV5-4	TRBJ2-2
CSAKPGQSLYEQYF	TRBV20-1	TRBJ2-7
CSVVEGVSYGYTF	TRBV29-1	TRBJ1-2
CASSQAVLAGLSQFF	TRBV4-3	TRBJ2-1
CSARVEGAYGYTF	TRBV20-1	TRBJ1-2
CASSLVGNQETQYF	TRBV5-4	TRBJ2-5
CSVVKTGVQYGYTF	TRBV29-1	TRBJ1-2
CASSLGQGDDEQYF	TRBV28	TRBJ2-7
CASPDRWGNYGYTF	TRBV7-2	TRBJ1-2
CASSLGTSPEQFF	TRBV5-6	TRBJ2-1
CATSEEGLADSYNEQFF	TRBV24-1	TRBJ2-1
CASSGSPDGNEKLFF	TRBV5-6	TRBJ1-4
CASSFPRGPYEQYF	TRBV7-9	TRBJ2-7
CASSPYNEQYF	TRBV6-2/TRBV6-3	TRBJ2-7
CASSSPGQGFTGELFF	TRBV7-6	TRBJ2-2
CASSSLGFQETQYF	TRBV7-2	TRBJ2-5
CASRGQGFHEQYF	TRBV25-1	TRBJ2-7
CASSASGETTDTQYF	TRBV6-4	TRBJ2-3
CASSQDRQGYTGELFF	TRBV4-3	TRBJ2-2
CASSVVGTPETQYF	TRBV9	TRBJ2-5
CAWSPHPGQGAGELFF	TRBV30	TRBJ2-2
CASSFLAGGSGNEQFF	TRBV28	TRBJ2-1
CAVTEGIESSYNEQFF	TRBV6-1	TRBJ2-1
CASSWGREAFF	TRBV12-3/TRBV12-4	TRBJ1-1
CASSLGHIETQYF	TRBV5-1	TRBJ2-5
CASSWDLPSTGGELFF	TRBV28	TRBJ2-2
CASRAGTNNEQFF	TRBV4-1	TRBJ2-1
CASSYLGTGSTDTQYF	TRBV6-5	TRBJ2-3
CASSQDRVSLYGYTF	TRBV4-3	TRBJ1-2
CASSYLNSYQPQHF	TRBV6-5	TRBJ1-5
CASSPEFGRGLQTQYF	TRBV5-1	TRBJ2-5
CASGPDSPLHF	TRBV12-3/TRBV12-4	TRBJ1-6
CASSLQGAYANYGYTF	TRBV5-1	TRBJ1-2
CSARPGPDSNQPQHF	TRBV20-1	TRBJ1-5
CASRRLGQGAYEQFF	TRBV11-2	TRBJ2-1
CASSQEVDSEETQYF	TRBV4-3	TRBJ2-5
CASSILRGPQTGELFF	TRBV13	TRBJ2-2
CASSFVYEQFF	TRBV12-3/TRBV12-4	TRBJ2-1
CASSLYAGGPDTQYF	TRBV28	TRBJ2-3
CASSQGTSGWNTGELFF	TRBV12-3/TRBV12-4	TRBJ2-2
CATSPEGHTFSVLANYEQYF	TRBV24-1	TRBJ2-7
CSARDSGRGVLGEQFF	TRBV20-1	TRBJ2-1
CASSQDSVETQYF	TRBV4-3	TRBJ2-5
CASSTPPGTSGDGDQFF	TRBV28	TRBJ2-1
CSARAPGGYGYTF	TRBV20-1	TRBJ1-2
CASRPGTGELFF	TRBV7-3	TRBJ2-2
CSVPGSAEAFF	TRBV29-1	TRBJ1-1
CSARGTNYGYTF	TRBV20-1	TRBJ1-2
CASSLRGAPDTQYF	TRBV28	TRBJ2-3
CASSKGTGGTDTQYF	TRBV28	TRBJ2-3
CSVEGLAGATEQFF	TRBV29-1	TRBJ2-1
CASSYLNSPLHF	TRBV6-5	TRBJ1-6
CASNLGGGGGEQFF	TRBV27	TRBJ2-1
CSARDLAPGYTEAFF	TRBV20-1	TRBJ1-1
CASSPNPGPVDTQYF	TRBV6-1	TRBJ2-3
CASSPGGQANNQPQHF	TRBV5-6	TRBJ1-5